One and the same sample provided the 24 T cell receptor beta chains below, sequenced in a study of blood T cell repertoires in COVID-19 (dated by TCRdb to the early 2020s). The protocol used for the library was the immunoSEQ multiplex PCR assay. TCRdb obtained this table from immuneACCESS and retained in-frame rearrangements with V and J assigned. These tables miss some clones; where compared with another copy, unresolved V genes account for less than half of the shortfall, and the remainder is unexplained. A total of 85,000 to 130,000 clones appear in this sample, approximately 93% of them only once. The top ten clones comprise 0.97% of the sample. Input material: peripheral blood. Receptor source: a man aged 55 to 69 with acute or convalescent COVID-19.

This chain connects TRBV19 to TRBJ2-1; 8 nucleotides match TRBD1. The CDR3 loop spans 22 amino acids. Unmatched junction bases numbered 22, after V lost 2 bases and J lost 1 base. The V gene's germline CDR1 is LNHDA and CDR2 SQIVND (reference sequence). CDR3 sequence: CASSILLTRGHRGIASYNEQFF. CDR3 in DNA: TGTGCCAGTAGTATACTACTTACTCGGGGGCACAGGGGGATAGCGTCCTACAATGAGCAGTTCTTC.

This clone was seen a single time. The V call is TRBV15, the J call TRBJ2-7; 10 positions match TRBD1. Germline-derived CDR1 and CDR2 are LNHNV and YYDKDF (reference sequence). CDR3 length: 16 residues. Trimming cost V 0 bases and J 0 bases; bases outside gene matches: 2. The CDR3 DNA reads as TGTGCCACCAGCAGAGATAGGACAGGGGGCTCCTACGAGCAGTACTTC. The encoded protein is CATSRDRTGGSYEQYF.

The chain joins TRBV19 to TRBJ2-1; 11 nucleotides agree with TRBD1. The length of the CDR3 is 13 residues. The J segment lost 6 bases and the V segment lost 6 bases, leaving 1 base of the junction unmatched. The germline V gene encodes CDR1 LNHDA and CDR2 SQIVND (reference sequence). In nucleotides, the CDR3 is TGTGCCAGTAGGGGGACAGGGGGCAATGAGCAGTTCTTC. Protein product: CASRGTGGNEQFF.

As regards this clone: At one of its ends the junction is not consistent with the germline gene, which may arise from a read error. V usage is TRBV7-7 and J usage is TRBJ1-4; D is possibly TRBD1 (6 bases). The CDR3 spans 14 residues. CDR1 is SSHAT and CDR2 is FNYEAQ in the germline V gene (reference sequence). CDR3 nucleotide sequence: TGTGCTAGCAGCTTAGAAGGGGGGGACGGTGAACTGTTTTTT. Protein product: CASSLEGGDGELFF.

The CDR3 region is CSARSFRDTGELFF. The CDR3 DNA is TGCAGCGCCCGATCATTCCGGGATACCGGGGAGCTGTTTTTT. J is TRBJ2-2 and V is TRBV29-1, with D possibly matching TRBD2 (5 bases). CDR3 length equals 14 residues. Germline V gene lookup returns CDR1 SQVTM and CDR2 ANQGSEA. V gave up 7 bases and J gave up 5 bases, with 17 bases separating them.

On this clone itself: Its ends do not fully match the called genes, so a read error is possible. The CDR3 nucleotides read TGTGCCAGCAGTATAGACGAGGGTAGTAACTATGGCTACACCTTC. It specifies CASSIDEGSNYGYTF. The V gene is TRBV19, the J gene TRBJ1-2; D is uncertain. The CDR3 runs 15 residues. Germline lookup yields CDR1 LNHDA and CDR2 SQIVND (reference sequence).

In this sample, this clone turned up once. The rearrangement joins TRBV6-5 to TRBJ1-5, with D maybe TRBD1 (5 bases). The CDR3 runs to 14 residues. Germline CDR1 MNHEY, CDR2 SVGAGI. V was trimmed by 7 bases and J by 11 bases, leaving 21 bases between them. DNA of the CDR3: TGTGCCAGCACCCCTCCGGGGGGGATTAGGTCCCAGCATTTT. Translated, it gives CASTPPGGIRSQHF.

The genes are TRBV6-2 or TRBV6-3 and TRBJ2-1; 7 bases are shared with TRBD2. CDR3 length: 18 amino acids. Trimming cost V 2 bases and J 4 bases; bases outside gene matches: 14. Germline lookup yields CDR1 MNHEY and CDR2 SVGEGT. In DNA form, the CDR3 reads TGTGCCAGCAGTTACGGATCCGGGGGAGGGGCTGGGTACAATGAGCAGTTCTTC. Translating gives CASSYGSGGGAGYNEQFF.

The chain has TRBV30 and TRBJ2-1, with TRBD2 matching 9 bases. The CDR3 is 15 amino acids. Germline lookup yields CDR1 GTSNPN and CDR2 SVGIG (reference sequence). Germline trimming cut 2 bases from V and 6 bases from J; bases unmatched to any gene: 8. CDR3: CAWSRGLAGTNEQFF. As DNA, the CDR3 is TGTGCCTGGAGTCGTGGGCTAGCGGGGACCAATGAGCAGTTCTTC.

Here the CDR3 reads CASSKGGITDTQYF. The CDR3 coding sequence is TGTGCCAGTAGTAAAGGGGGTATCACAGATACGCAGTATTTT. This sequence joins TRBV19 and TRBJ2-3; a possible D gene is TRBD1 (6 bases). V was shortened by 4 bases and J by 2 bases, with 10 bases between the two germline ends. In germline, CDR1 is LNHDA, CDR2 SQIVND (reference sequence). The CDR3 has 14 residues. Drawing the rest from reference TRBV19 and TRBJ2-3, the complete variable domain is DGGITQSPKYLFRKEGQNVTLSCEQNLNHDAMYWYRQDPGQGLRLIYYSQIVNDFQKGDIAEGYSVSREKKESFPLTVTSAQKNPTAFYLCASSKGGITDTQYFGPGTRLTVL.

The genes are TRBV6-6 and TRBJ2-1; D is unclear. The CDR3 totals 11 residues. Trimming removed 2 bases from V and 8 bases from J, with 4 bases in between. Germline CDR1 is MNHNY and CDR2 is SVGAGI (reference sequence). CDR3 protein: CASSYRDEQFF. The CDR3 DNA reads TGTGCCAGCAGTTACCGGGATGAGCAGTTCTTC.

The rearrangement uses TRBV11-3 and TRBJ2-5, with D possibly being TRBD2 (6 bases). CDR1 and CDR2 (germline): SGHNT, YENEEA. CDR3 length: 16 residues. The V end lost 4 bases, the J end lost 2 bases, and 17 bases lay between the germline ends. In nucleotides, the CDR3 is TGTGCCAGCAGCTCAGGGAGGATAGCAGTACAAGAGACCCAGTACTTC. Translated: CASSSGRIAVQETQYF. Full variable domain (remainder filled in from reference TRBV11-3 and TRBJ2-5): EAGVVQSPRYKIIEKKQPVAFWCNPISGHNTLYWYLQNLGQGPELLIRYENEEAVDDSQLPKDRFSAERLKGVDSTLKIQPAELGDSAVYLCASSSGRIAVQETQYFGPGTRLLVL.

The rearrangement links TRBV28 to TRBJ1-2, with 7 bases matching TRBD1. The V gene end was trimmed by 5 bases and the J gene end by 5 bases; junction bases not matched to a gene: 17. CDR3 size: 17 residues. Germline V gives CDR1 MDHEN, CDR2 SYDVKM. The CDR3 region is CASSPREGRGGRYGYTF. The CDR3 coding sequence is TGTGCCAGCAGTCCCCGGGAGGGCCGAGGGGGCCGATATGGCTACACCTTC.

The V gene is TRBV5-1, the J gene TRBJ1-6, with D perhaps matching TRBD1 (6 bases). The CDR3 length is 14 residues. Germline V gene data show CDR1 as SGHRS and CDR2 as YFSETQ. V lost 6 bases to trimming and J lost 6 bases, with 13 bases between them. The CDR3 nucleotides are TGCGCCAGCACACGGGACACTTCTAATTCACCCCTCCACTTT. This sequence encodes CASTRDTSNSPLHF. The whole variable domain, remainder taken from reference TRBV5-1 and TRBJ1-6, is KAGVTQTPRYLIKTRGQQVTLSCSPISGHRSVSWYQQTPGQGLQFLFEYFSETQRNKGNFPGRFSGRQFSNSRSEMNVSTLELGDSALYLCASTRDTSNSPLHFGNGTRLTVT.

The rearrangement joins TRBV24-1 to TRBJ1-2; D remains unclear. The germline V and J ends were trimmed by 6 bases and 6 bases, with 13 bases remaining between them. Germline CDR1 reads KGHDR; CDR2 reads SFDVKD. This CDR3 has 13 amino acids. This CDR3 reads CATSNSEWDGYTF. The CDR3 nucleotides are TGTGCCACCAGTAATTCGGAGTGGGATGGCTACACCTTC.

Concerning this clone itself: This CDR3 is also generated by other DNA sequences in the sample. This rearrangement joins TRBV5-1 to TRBJ1-1; 8 bases are a match to TRBD1. With V trimmed by 4 bases and J by 1 base, 3 bases remained unmatched. Germline CDR1 is SGHRS and CDR2 is YFSETQ. The CDR3 runs to 14 residues. CDR3 nucleotide sequence: TGCGCCAGCAGCCGCGGACAGGGGAACACTGAAGCTTTCTTT. Its translation: CASSRGQGNTEAFF.

The chain employs TRBV27 and TRBJ2-5; tentative D call: TRBD2 (6 bases). Germline-derived CDR1 and CDR2 are MNHEY and SMNVEV (reference sequence). The CDR3 loop spans 12 amino acids. V shed 6 bases and J shed 7 bases, with 12 bases lying between them. CDR3 in amino acids: CASRGGSVTQYF. CDR3 in DNA: TGTGCCAGCAGGGGGGGATCGGTGACCCAGTACTTC.

This clone appeared once. In nucleotides, the CDR3 is TGCAGCGCCGGGACAGGGACAGGGGAGACCCAGTACTTC. Amino acid sequence: CSAGTGTGETQYF. V is TRBV29-1 and J is TRBJ2-5, with 9 nucleotides matching TRBD1. V lost 7 bases to trimming and J lost 5 bases; unmatched junction nucleotides: 8. The CDR3 covers 13 residues. Germline assignment: CDR1 SQVTM and CDR2 ANQGSEA.

The chain joins TRBV5-1 to TRBJ2-7, with D possibly TRBD1 on 7 matching bases. The CDR3 extends over 14 amino acids. V lost 5 bases and J 5 bases, leaving 17 bases between the germline ends. Looked up from germline, CDR1 is SGHRS and CDR2 is YFSETQ. The CDR3, as DNA: TGCGCCAGCAGGAGTTCAGGGGGGCTCCACGAGCAGTACTTC. Its translation: CASRSSGGLHEQYF.

This chain uses TRBV5-1 with TRBJ2-2; TRBD2 might be the D (5 bases). CDR1 SGHRS and CDR2 YFSETQ come from the germline V gene. The V end was cut by 2 bases, the J end by 5 bases, with 13 bases between. CDR3 length: 15 amino acids. The CDR3 reads CASSFRAGRTGELFF. Here the CDR3 DNA reads TGCGCCAGCAGCTTCCGGGCGGGCCGGACCGGGGAGCTGTTTTTT.

The J gene is TRBJ1-6, the V gene TRBV7-2; D is possibly TRBD1 (5 bases). CDR1 and CDR2 from the germline V gene are SGHTA and FQGNSA. The CDR3 is 15 amino acids. Trimming pared 2 bases from V and 2 bases from J, leaving 7 bases between. CDR3 in amino acids: CASSLNRPYNSPLHF. As DNA, the CDR3 is TGTGCCAGCAGCTTAAACAGGCCCTATAATTCACCCCTCCACTTT.

In DNA form, the CDR3 reads TGTGCCAGCAGTGAATATAACAGAGGGAACGGTCGTCAGCCCCAGCATTTT. It specifies CASSEYNRGNGRQPQHF. The V and J genes are TRBV6-1 and TRBJ1-5; D gene unclear. The V end was cut by 2 bases, the J end by 6 bases, with 20 bases between. The CDR3 totals 17 residues. CDR1 and CDR2 from the germline V gene are MNHNS and SASEGT.

The chain combines TRBV6-1 with TRBJ1-4, with no clear D. CDR3 length: 14 amino acids. Germline lookup yields CDR1 MNHNS and CDR2 SASEGT. Trimming took off 3 bases at V and 8 bases at J, with 13 bases between the two ends. The CDR3 DNA sequence: TGTGCCAGCAGTGAGGCGGGAAGCGAGGAAAAACTGTTTTTT. This encodes CASSEAGSEEKLFF.

The genes are TRBV7-3 and TRBJ1-1, with 8 positions matching TRBD1. CDR1 is SGHTA and CDR2 is FQGTGA in the germline V gene. The ends lost 4 bases at V and 4 bases at J; junction bases unmatched: 2. The CDR3 covers 13 residues. CDR3 protein: CASSSGGGTEAFF. Written as DNA, the CDR3 is TGTGCCAGCAGCTCAGGGGGCGGCACTGAAGCTTTCTTT.